Presented here are 11 T cell receptor beta chains from one specimen sequenced in a study of blood T cell repertoires in COVID-19. The table came from immunoSEQ multiplex PCR; TCRdb's copy has only in-frame clones and leaves some out. The data show roughly 140,000 clones, around 83% seen once. Sequencing was carried out using peripheral blood. These receptors came from a man aged 55-75 years with active or convalescent COVID-19.

Here the CDR3 DNA reads TGTGCCAGCAGTGTAGACAGGGTTGAAGAGACCCAGTACTTC. Its protein product is CASSVDRVEETQYF. The J gene is TRBJ2-5, the V gene TRBV2, with 7 nucleotides matching TRBD1. Germline trimming cut 4 bases from V and 3 bases from J; bases unmatched to any gene: 5. The CDR3 contains 14 residues. The germline V gene encodes CDR1 SNHLY and CDR2 FYNNEI. Using reference TRBV2 and TRBJ2-5 for the parts outside the CDR3, the full variable domain is EPEVTQTPSHQVTQMGQEVILRCVPISNHLYFYWYRQILGQKVEFLVSFYNNEISEKSEIFDDQFSVERPDGSNFTLKIRSTKLEDSAMYFCASSVDRVEETQYFGPGTRLLVL.

This chain connects TRBV6-2 or TRBV6-3 to TRBJ1-6; 8 bases are a match to TRBD1. J gave up 9 bases and V 2 bases, and 12 bases lay outside the gene matches. CDR3 size: 17 residues. CDR1 is MNHEY, CDR2 SVGEGT, per germline. The CDR3 nucleotides are TGTGCCAGCAGTTACGCCGCAGGGGGCGTATCGAGTTCACCCCTCCACTTT. Its protein is CASSYAAGGVSSSPLHF.

This clone was found a few times. The CDR3 is CASSLDTGGGSPLHF. The CDR3 DNA reads TGTGCCAGCAGCTTAGATACAGGGGGCGGTTCACCCCTCCACTTT. The chain carries TRBV7-6 and TRBJ1-6; TRBD1 aligns across 9 bases. The V gene's germline CDR1 is SGHVS and CDR2 FNYEAQ. The CDR3 sequence is 15 residues long. V trimming: 1 base; J trimming: 9 bases; junction bases outside the gene matches: 4.

CDR3 region: CASSLVLAHSPLHF. DNA for the CDR3: TGTGCCAGCAGCTTAGTCTTGGCCCATTCACCCCTCCACTTT. The gene calls are TRBV11-2 and TRBJ1-6; the D is unclear. Trimming removed 1 base at V and 8 bases at J, with 9 bases between. CDR1 and CDR2 from the germline V gene are SGHAT and FQNNGV. The CDR3 consists of 14 residues.

V is TRBV5-6 and J is TRBJ1-2; no clear D. CDR3 size: 12 residues. With 0 bases removed from V and 7 bases from J, the gap between germline ends came to 7 bases. Germline CDR1 and CDR2: SGHDT and YYEEEE. The DNA of the CDR3 is TGTGCCAGCAGCTTGGTGGAGGGTGGCTACACCTTC. Translating gives CASSLVEGGYTF.

The V gene is TRBV20-1, the J gene TRBJ1-2; no clear D gene. Germline values: CDR1 DFQATT, CDR2 SNEGSKA (reference sequence). Trimming removed 5 bases at V and 4 bases at J, with 5 bases between. The CDR3 has 10 residues. CDR3 loop: CSAPSYGYTF. CDR3 DNA: TGCAGTGCTCCCAGCTATGGCTACACCTTC.

CDR3 sequence reads: CASSQLERGLANEKLFF. CDR3 DNA: TGTGCCAGCAGCCAACTAGAAAGGGGCTTGGCTAATGAAAAACTGTTTTTT. The rearrangement uses TRBV4-2 and TRBJ1-4, with a tentative D call TRBD1 (5 bases). The CDR3 is made up of 17 amino acids. V was shortened by 2 bases and J by 3 bases, with 16 bases between the two germline ends. Germline V gives CDR1 LGHNA, CDR2 YNFKEQ.

This chain uses TRBV6-5 with TRBJ1-1, with TRBD1 as a possible D gene (6 bases). Germline-derived CDR1 and CDR2 are MNHEY and SVGAGI. V dropped 4 bases and J dropped 6 bases, with 18 bases sitting between them. The CDR3 has 15 amino acids. CDR3: CASSFRTVSRAEAFF. The CDR3, as DNA: TGTGCCAGCAGTTTCCGGACAGTAAGTAGGGCTGAAGCTTTCTTT.

The chain joins TRBV5-1 to TRBJ2-2; TRBD2 is a possible D gene (7 bases). With 9 bases removed from V and 1 base from J, the gap between germline ends came to 16 bases. Germline values: CDR1 SGHRS, CDR2 YFSETQ. The CDR3 length is 15 residues. The CDR3 DNA sequence: TGCGCCACCCAACGGGGAGGGGGGAACACCGGGGAGCTGTTTTTT. Protein product: CATQRGGGNTGELFF.

The genes are TRBV19 and TRBJ1-1; a weak D match, TRBD1 (5 bases). The CDR3 sequence is 15 residues long. V lost 1 base and J 1 base, leaving 10 bases between the germline ends. CDR1 and CDR2 (germline): LNHDA, SQIVND (reference sequence). The CDR3 coding sequence is TGTGCCAGTAGTATAGCTTGGGGGGGGAACACTGAAGCTTTCTTT. Protein product: CASSIAWGGNTEAFF.

The V gene is TRBV3-1 (or the pseudogene TRBV3-2), the J gene TRBJ2-2, with D unresolved. Per germline, CDR1 LGHDT and CDR2 YNNKEL (reference sequence). Trimming pared 2 bases from V and 6 bases from J, leaving 4 bases between. The CDR3 is 12 amino acids. The DNA of the CDR3 is TGTGCCAGCAGCCAACCTCCCGGGGAGCTGTTTTTT. This gives the protein CASSQPPGELFF.